Below, one T cell receptor beta chain is given with its context. Its binding antigen is unknown. It has no much larger one-base neighbor in the sample; base qualities were not kept. The V end gives up 3 bases and the J end 8 bases, leaving 8 bases in the junction not matched to a gene. From its cysteine to its phenylalanine, the CDR3 spans 15 amino acids. The only DNA kept is the CDR3, 45 bases in frame from the first base. The germline V gene (reference sequence) supplies CDR1 LGHDT and CDR2 YNNKEL. The sample comes from a study of T-cell memory formation after mild COVID-19 (dated by TCRdb to the early 2020s). Context from the whole study: Most TCR sequence clusters were specific to one of the two donors. Longitudinal TCRalpha and TCRbeta repertoire sequencing tracked T-cell clones expanding and contracting after mild COVID-19 in a couple of donors. The cohort was made up of two young adult volunteers, one female and one male, who were previously healthy.

Here is what the overall study found, with its caveats: Contracting CD4+ clones turned up mainly in the CM and EM memory subsets, whereas EMRA was where CD8+ clones were enriched. Only a couple of mild cases were covered in the study, and larger cohorts including severe cases with pre-infection samples were considered necessary. Clones contracting from day 15 to 85 had balanced CD4/CD8 phenotypes, while a second wave expanding from day 15 to 37 was biased towards CD4+. Whether the second-wave clones peaking on day 37 were SARS-CoV-2 specific was not confirmed. Some responding clones were detected in pre-infection memory, suggesting pre-existing cross-reactive memory T cells joined the SARS-CoV-2 response.

Instrument on record: Illumina NovaSeq 6000. Using 5'RACE with constant-segment primers, TCRalpha and TCRbeta cDNA libraries were constructed, with sample barcodes and unique molecular identifiers added in the process. Trizol reagent was used to extract RNA from every sample. Libraries were amplified in two PCR steps, with a second sample barcode and Illumina TruSeq adapters added in the second step. The libraries were sequenced on an Illumina NovaSeq using 2 x 150 bp paired-end reads. Concerning the study's data processing: With migec v1.2.7, reads were demultiplexed and then collapsed into UMI-guided consensus sequences. Using mixcr v2.1.11, UMI consensuses were aligned to TRA and TRB V and J templates and then assembled into clonotypes. A clonotype was counted as expanded or contracted only when both edgeR and NoisET called the clonotype significant, with the noise models trained on biological replicates. edgeR calls used a false discovery rate-adjusted p below 0.01 and a log2 fold-change threshold of 1. As an exploratory analysis of dynamics, max-normalized trajectories of the 1000 most abundant clonotypes were examined by PCA with hierarchical clustering. Separately sequenced CD4+ and CD8+ repertoires were used to assign the CD4 or CD8 phenotype of responding clones. TCRdb applied fastp at Q25 and MiXCR to the public reads, then kept only in-frame beta chains. A single entry per CDR3 protein holds the most common genes and DNA from its merged rows. The V and J calls were determined by TCRdb, not by the authors. Across this sample there are 430,000 or so distinct CDR3 sequences, with about 23% seen only once. The ten most abundant clones make up 12% of the sample.

Ficoll-Paque density gradient centrifugation was used to isolate PBMCs. The TCR was taken from an adult woman who had mild COVID-19 (a few samples of this study predate the infection). The sample titles of this study are shuffled in the database, so cell type and time point are left out; the donor was told from shared clones. This sequence uses TRBV3-1 and TRBJ2-1, with 9 middle bases fitting TRBD1. The source material was PBMCs or a T cell subset sorted from them (not recorded which). The bases are TGTGCCAGCAGCCACCCGGGACAGGGCTGGGATGAGCAGTTCTTC. Its amino acids are CASSHPGQGWDEQFF.